Listed below are T cell receptor beta chains from one sample, sequenced in a study of T cell changes during pregnancy in multiple sclerosis. The table came from immunoSEQ multiplex PCR; TCRdb's copy has only in-frame clones and leaves some out. The sample holds fewer than 60,000 clones; about 94% are singletons and the top ten take less than 0.45%. Sample: CD4+ T cells from peripheral blood mononuclear cells, taken after pregnancy. Receptor source: a female donor with multiple sclerosis, enrolled in a pregnancy study. CDR3s include the opening cysteine and the closing phenylalanine or tryptophan. The D gene is left open where the match is weak. Only some rows state a clone size, as once, few, many or a class for expanded clones.

once	TRBJ2-2	TRBV6-1	TRBD1	TGTGCCAGCAGTGGACGGACAGGGCTCTTAACCGGGGAGCTGTTTTTT	CASSGRTGLLTGELFF
.	TRBJ2-1	TRBV2	TRBD1	TGTGCCAGCACGGACAGGTTTTACAATGAGCAGTTCTTC	CASTDRFYNEQFF
.	TRBJ2-1	TRBV27	TRBD2	TGTGCCAGCAGTTCCCGAGGACTAGCGGGGAGCCTTATGAATGAGCAGTTCTTC	CASSSRGLAGSLMNEQFF
.	TRBJ1-2	TRBV15	.	TGTGCCACCAGCGAGGGGCCGGGGGGGAGCTATGGCTACACCTTC	CATSEGPGGSYGYTF
.	TRBJ1-2	TRBV4-3	TRBD1	TGCGCCAGCAGCCAAGCCGGGACAGGGGGCGCAACGGCGGTCCGCACCTTC	CASSQAGTGGATAVRTF
.	TRBJ2-7	TRBV30	TRBD2	TGTGCCTGGGGCACTCCGGGACTAGCGTACGAGCAGTACTTC	CAWGTPGLAYEQYF
.	TRBJ2-7	TRBV18	TRBD1	TGTGCCAGCTCCCGACAGGGGGCCTACGAGCAGTACTTC	CASSRQGAYEQYF
.	TRBJ2-1	TRBV6-1	.	TGTGCCAGCAGTGTACAGGCCAGCTCCTACAATGAGCAGTTCTTC	CASSVQASSYNEQFF
.	TRBJ1-2	TRBV5-1	TRBD1	TGCGCCAGCAGCTTGGACAGGGGACCGAGTTATGGCTACACCTTC	CASSLDRGPSYGYTF
.	TRBJ1-3	TRBV21-1	.	TGTGCCAGCAGCAAAAGGGGGCCGGTCGGAAACACCATATATTTT	CASSKRGPVGNTIYF
.	TRBJ1-5	TRBV7-9	.	TGTGCCAGCAGCTCGCCCCGGGATCTCAATCAGCCCCAGCATTTT	CASSSPRDLNQPQHF
.	TRBJ2-2	TRBV5-4	TRBD1	TGTGCCAGCAGCCCTCCGGGACAGGGCGTTATAGCCGGGGAGCTGTTTTTT	CASSPPGQGVIAGELFF
.	TRBJ2-1	TRBV7-6	.	TGTGCCAGCAGCCAACCGGGATCTCTATCGTTTCAGCAGTTCTTC	CASSQPGSLSFQQFF
.	TRBJ1-1	TRBV27	.	TGTGCCAGCAGTTCCCGGACAGAGCAGGATCGCACTGAAGCTTTCTTT	CASSSRTEQDRTEAFF
.	TRBJ1-1	TRBV4-3	TRBD1	TGCGCCAGCAGCCGGGACAGTATGAACACTGAAGCTTTCTTT	CASSRDSMNTEAFF
.	TRBJ2-7	TRBV7-9	TRBD1	TGTGCCAGCAGCCGGGACAGGGGTGACTACGAGCAGTACTTC	CASSRDRGDYEQYF
.	TRBJ2-1	TRBV11-2	TRBD2	TGTGCCAGCAGCAAACAAGCGGGAGGGCCTTACAATGAGCAGTTCTTC	CASSKQAGGPYNEQFF
.	TRBJ2-7	TRBV9	.	TGTGCCAGCAGCTCTCCCGGGAACTACGAGCAGTACTTC	CASSSPGNYEQYF
once	TRBJ2-3	TRBV30	TRBD2	TGTGCTTGCGGTAGTAGGCTAGCGGGAGGGCCTTACACAGATACGCAGTATTTT	CACGSRLAGGPYTDTQYF
.	TRBJ2-7	TRBV19	TRBD1	TGTGCCAGTAGTTTCAACAGGGGGTACGAGCAGTACTTC	CASSFNRGYEQYF
.	TRBJ1-2	TRBV6-5	.	TGTGCCAGCAGTAGGGGCTTGCGTTCTGATGGCTACACCTTC	CASSRGLRSDGYTF
.	TRBJ2-5	TRBV30	.	TGTGCCTGGAGTGGTATGGAGACCCAGTACTTC	CAWSGMETQYF
.	TRBJ1-1	TRBV7-2	.	TGTGCCAGCAGCTTAGGTCGTAACACTGAAGCTTTCTTT	CASSLGRNTEAFF
.	TRBJ1-4	TRBV27	.	TGTGCCAGCAGTTTCAGAGGCCTCGGATCTAATGAAAAACTGTTTTTT	CASSFRGLGSNEKLFF
.	TRBJ2-1	TRBV4-1	TRBD1	TGCGCCACCAGGTCAGGGGGTTCCTACAATGAGCAGTTCTTC	CATRSGGSYNEQFF
.	TRBJ2-5	TRBV2	.	TGTGCCAGCAGTGCAGGAGGGGGGGGTCAAGAGACCCAGTACTTC	CASSAGGGGQETQYF
.	TRBJ2-1	TRBV4-1	.	TGCGCCAGCAGCCATCTAATTATGGGGGGATTCAAATTAAATGAGCAGTTCTTC	CASSHLIMGGFKLNEQFF
.	TRBJ2-7	TRBV28	TRBD2	TGTGCCAGCAGTGGGGCGGTAGCGGGAGCCTACGAGCAGTACTTC	CASSGAVAGAYEQYF